This passage covers 32 T cell receptor beta chains from one sample sequenced in a study of T cell changes during pregnancy in multiple sclerosis. TCRdb's copy holds only in-frame clones and misses some; the assay was immunoSEQ multiplex PCR. The table includes about 45,000 clones, approximately 91% detected once. Sequencing input: PBMCs (not recorded whether the cells were cultured). All receptors come from a female donor with multiple sclerosis, enrolled in a pregnancy study.

The V and J genes are TRBV15 and TRBJ1-1, with D unresolved. V gave up 1 base and J gave up 4 bases, with 10 bases separating them. The CDR3 is 14 residues long. Germline loops: CDR1 LNHNV, CDR2 YYDKDF (reference sequence). The CDR3, as DNA: TGTGCCACCAGCAGAGCCCGAGGTCGCACTGAAGCTTTCTTT. Protein sequence: CATSRARGRTEAFF.

V gene TRBV28 combines with J gene TRBJ1-1; D possibly corresponds to TRBD1 (6 bases). The length of the CDR3 is 15 residues. The germline V and J ends were trimmed by 8 bases and 3 bases, with 19 bases remaining between them. CDR1 MDHEN and CDR2 SYDVKM come from the germline V gene. The chain's CDR3 is CASCATGHSDTEAFF. DNA of the CDR3: TGTGCCAGCTGCGCAACGGGACATTCGGACACTGAAGCTTTCTTT.

CDR3 nucleotide sequence: TGTGCCAGCAGCTTGACAGGGGAAGGAAGCACTGAAGCTTTCTTT. Amino acid sequence: CASSLTGEGSTEAFF. The chain uses TRBV7-3 and TRBJ1-1; 8 bases are shared with TRBD1. The trim removed 3 bases at V and 4 bases at J, leaving 7 bases unmatched. This CDR3 comprises 15 residues. Germline assignment: CDR1 SGHTA and CDR2 FQGTGA.

The CDR3 DNA sequence: TGCGCCAGCAGCCCTGGCGGGGGAGGTGGCTACACCTTC. It is translated as CASSPGGGGGYTF. The chain joins TRBV5-1 to TRBJ1-2; weak D call: TRBD1 (5 bases). Per germline, CDR1 SGHRS and CDR2 YFSETQ. The CDR3 totals 13 residues. The ends were cut back, 4 bases at V and 7 bases at J, with 14 bases in the middle. The variable domain in full, completed from reference TRBV5-1 and TRBJ1-2, reads KAGVTQTPRYLIKTRGQQVTLSCSPISGHRSVSWYQQTPGQGLQFLFEYFSETQRNKGNFPGRFSGRQFSNSRSEMNVSTLELGDSALYLCASSPGGGGGYTFGSGTRLTVV.

Note on this clone: This specimen includes other DNA sequences encoding the same CDR3. This chain links TRBV4-1 with TRBJ1-1; unclear D gene. The CDR3 loop spans 12 amino acids. Germline V CDR1 and CDR2: MGHRA, YSYEKL. V was shortened by 1 base and J by 5 bases, with 5 bases between the two germline ends. In DNA form, the CDR3 reads TGCGCCAGCAGCCAAGTAGGAACTGAAGCTTTCTTT. It is translated as CASSQVGTEAFF.

V and J are TRBV9 and TRBJ1-2; no clear D gene. The V end was cut by 4 bases, the J end by 8 bases, with 6 bases between. CDR1 and CDR2 (germline): SGDLS, YYNGEE. The CDR3 is made up of 10 amino acids. Written as DNA, the CDR3 is TGTGCCAGCAGCCTCGTCGGCTACACCTTC. Translation: CASSLVGYTF.

CDR3 sequence: CASSLVGSSGEKLFF. CDR3 DNA sequence: TGCGCCAGCAGCTTGGTTGGTAGCTCAGGTGAAAAACTGTTTTTT. This chain connects TRBV5-1 to TRBJ1-4; no definite D call. The germline CDR1 and CDR2 sequences are SGHRS and YFSETQ. The CDR3 loop spans 15 amino acids. Deletions cut 0 bases from V and 7 bases from J, with 13 bases between.

This sequence joins TRBV5-1 and TRBJ2-1; 10 bases line up with TRBD2. Trimming took 1 base from V and 5 from J; bases not matched to a gene: 6. Germline CDR1 SGHRS, CDR2 YFSETQ. This CDR3 contains 16 residues. The CDR3 DNA reads TGCGCCAGCAGCTTGTTGCAGCGGGAGGGCCACAATGAGCAGTTCTTC. Amino acid sequence: CASSLLQREGHNEQFF.

The rearrangement uses TRBV6-1 and TRBJ1-1; D is perhaps TRBD1 (6 bases). The CDR3 runs to 12 residues. Germline values: CDR1 MNHNS, CDR2 SASEGT. V shed 5 bases and J shed 4 bases, with 8 bases lying between them. The CDR3 sequence: CASSHRVTEAFF. Written as DNA, the CDR3 is TGTGCCAGCAGTCACAGGGTCACTGAAGCTTTCTTT.

Only one count was recorded for this clone. The J gene is TRBJ2-7, the V gene TRBV9, with TRBD1 as a possible D gene (5 bases). The CDR3 covers 15 residues. V was shortened by 0 bases and J by 5 bases, with 15 bases between the two germline ends. Germline V lookup: CDR1 SGDLS, CDR2 YYNGEE. Here the CDR3 reads CASSVGTRQLDEQYF. CDR3 bases: TGTGCCAGCAGCGTAGGTACAAGACAGCTGGACGAGCAGTACTTC.

The CDR3 DNA is TGTGCCAGCAGCTTTGACCGGGAAGAGACCCAGTACTTC. It encodes CASSFDREETQYF. The chain is built from TRBV7-9 and TRBJ2-5; no firm D call. Trimming cost V 3 bases and J 3 bases, with 8 bases left between them. The germline V gene encodes CDR1 SEHNR and CDR2 FQNEAQ (reference sequence). This CDR3 is built from 13 residues. The whole variable domain, filled in from reference TRBV7-9 and TRBJ2-5, reads DTGVSQNPRHKITKRGQNVTFRCDPISEHNRLYWYRQTLGQGPEFLTYFQNEAQLEKSRLLSDRFSAERPKGSFSTLEIQRTEQGDSAMYLCASSFDREETQYFGPGTRLLVL.

A word on this clone: Other DNA variants within this sample encode the same CDR3. The chain couples TRBV5-1 to TRBJ1-5; 9 bases align to TRBD1. The length of the CDR3 is 14 residues. With V trimmed by 4 bases and J by 4 bases, 3 bases remained unmatched. Germline CDR1 and CDR2: SGHRS and YFSETQ. CDR3 coding DNA: TGCGCCAGCAGCATCGGGACAGGGAATCAGCCCCAGCATTTT. Protein: CASSIGTGNQPQHF.

The chain carries TRBV11-3 and TRBJ2-3, with D perhaps given as TRBD1 or TRBD2 (6 bases each). The length of the CDR3 is 15 residues. V lost 5 bases, J lost 3 bases, and 15 bases lay in between. The germline V gene encodes CDR1 SGHNT and CDR2 YENEEA. The CDR3 region has the DNA TGTGCCAGCAGCCTGGGGGGCCCATCAACAGATACGCAGTATTTT. This sequence encodes CASSLGGPSTDTQYF.

CDR3: CASSLSDRGWETQYF. The CDR3 nucleotides are TGTGCCAGCAGTTTATCGGATCGGGGCTGGGAGACCCAGTACTTC. V and J are TRBV27 and TRBJ2-5, with D perhaps given as TRBD1 or TRBD2 (5 bases each). The V end was cut by 0 bases, the J end by 5 bases, with 13 bases between. CDR3 length: 15 residues. Germline loops: CDR1 MNHEY, CDR2 SMNVEV (reference sequence).

The chain combines TRBV21-1 with TRBJ1-4; the table's D call of TRBD1 was not tested on the DNA. TRBV21-1 is recorded as a pseudogene. The CDR3 extends over 16 amino acids. The DNA of the CDR3 is TGTGCCAGCAGCAAGCTGCGACAGGGCCCGAATGAAAAACTGTTTTTT. Amino acid sequence: CASSKLRQGPNEKLFF.

This chain links TRBV2 with TRBJ2-2, with 9 bases fitting TRBD1. Germline V lookup: CDR1 SNHLY, CDR2 FYNNEI. V lost 6 bases to trimming and J lost 3 bases; unmatched junction nucleotides: 5. The CDR3 is made up of 15 amino acids. The DNA of the CDR3 is TGTGCCAGCAGGGAGGGACAGGGTTACACCGGGGAGCTGTTTTTT. It yields the protein CASREGQGYTGELFF.

The chain employs TRBV19 and TRBJ1-5; 7 bases align to TRBD1. This CDR3 is 15 amino acids long. Germline V gene sequence: CDR1 LNHDA, CDR2 SQIVND (reference sequence). V was clipped by 4 bases and J by 7 bases; unmatched bases: 10. The chain's CDR3 is CASSTGGGGEQPQHF. Here the CDR3 DNA reads TGTGCCAGTAGTACAGGAGGAGGGGGCGAACAGCCCCAGCATTTT.

This sequence joins TRBV28 and TRBJ2-1; 7 nucleotides match TRBD2. Germline CDR1 reads MDHEN; CDR2 reads SYDVKM. This CDR3 has 15 amino acids. The V segment lost 2 bases and the J segment 5 bases; nucleotides outside the gene matches: 6. Written as DNA, the CDR3 is TGTGCCAGCAGTTTACTACTAGCGATCGACAATGAGCAGTTCTTC. Translation: CASSLLLAIDNEQFF.

The chain employs TRBV5-4 and TRBJ2-3, with 8 bases identical to TRBD2. Germline CDR1 SGHNT, CDR2 YYREEE (reference sequence). CDR3 length equals 15 residues. The V and J ends lost 1 base and 0 bases, in that order; junction bases with no gene match: 1. In DNA form, the CDR3 reads TGTGCCAGCAGCTTGTCTAGCGGGAGCACAGATACGCAGTATTTT. Translation gives CASSLSSGSTDTQYF.

The chain joins TRBV10-3 to TRBJ2-7; D is unclear. The CDR3 totals 13 residues. Trimming stripped 4 bases from V and 7 bases from J, with 14 bases between. Germline CDR1 ENHRY, CDR2 SYGVKD. The CDR3 loop is CAISGLGRSEQYF. CDR3 nucleotides: TGTGCCATCAGTGGATTAGGTCGTAGTGAGCAGTACTTC.

The sample holds one count of this clone. The chain is built from TRBV4-1 and TRBJ1-1; the D is unclear. The length of the CDR3 is 13 residues. V dropped 2 bases and J dropped 0 bases, with 4 bases sitting between them. Per the germline V gene, CDR1 is MGHRA and CDR2 is YSYEKL. The CDR3 is CASSQPLNTEAFF. In DNA, the CDR3 is TGCGCCAGCAGCCAACCTCTGAACACTGAAGCTTTCTTT.

The chain couples TRBV5-1 to TRBJ1-2; D not certain. The length of the CDR3 is 15 residues. V lost 0 bases and J lost 2, with 11 bases in between. The V gene's germline CDR1 is SGHRS and CDR2 YFSETQ. The CDR3 region has the DNA TGCGCCAGCAGCTTGGATATCGGGGAAAACTATGGCTACACCTTC. Its translation is CASSLDIGENYGYTF.

The J gene is TRBJ1-2, the V gene TRBV5-4, with 7 bases identical to TRBD1. Germline V gene lookup returns CDR1 SGHNT and CDR2 YYREEE (reference sequence). The CDR3 has 15 amino acids. V lost 4 bases, J lost 4 bases, and 10 bases stayed unmatched. DNA of the CDR3: TGTGCCAGCAGCCGACAGGGAGTAGGGCCCTATGGCTACACCTTC. Protein sequence: CASSRQGVGPYGYTF.

This clone was recorded only once. This chain uses TRBV19 with TRBJ2-1, with 10 bases fitting TRBD2. There are 15 residues in the CDR3. The J segment lost 3 bases and the V segment lost 5 bases, leaving 4 bases of the junction unmatched. Germline assignment: CDR1 LNHDA and CDR2 SQIVND (reference sequence). CDR3 loop: CASSSGTSDYNEQFF. CDR3 DNA: TGTGCCAGTAGTTCCGGGACTAGCGACTACAATGAGCAGTTCTTC.

The sample holds one count of this clone. This rearrangement joins TRBV2 to TRBJ1-4, with 7 bases identical to TRBD1. The CDR3 has 17 amino acids. Germline CDR1 reads SNHLY; CDR2 reads FYNNEI. J was trimmed by 0 bases and V by 7 bases; bases with no gene match: 11. The CDR3 spells CASNRRQGPATNEKLFF. For the CDR3, the DNA is TGTGCCAGCAATCGAAGACAGGGCCCCGCAACTAATGAAAAACTGTTTTTT.

The J gene is TRBJ2-7, the V gene TRBV5-4; 11 nucleotides align to TRBD2. This CDR3 comprises 16 residues. CDR1 SGHNT and CDR2 YYREEE come from the germline V gene (reference sequence). The J segment lost 0 bases and the V segment lost 4 bases, leaving 6 bases of the junction unmatched. CDR3 sequence (DNA): TGTGCCAGCAGCCCGCAACTAGCGGGGGTCTCCTACGAGCAGTACTTC. The encoded protein is CASSPQLAGVSYEQYF.

The rearrangement links TRBV30 to TRBJ2-1, with 14 bases aligning to TRBD2. V was pared by 5 bases and J by 15 bases, with 15 bases of the junction left unmatched. The CDR3 consists of 15 residues. Germline V CDR1 and CDR2: GTSNPN, SVGIG (reference sequence). Here the CDR3 reads CAWGGTSGSSTARFF. The CDR3 nucleotides read TGTGCCTGGGGGGGGACTAGCGGGAGTTCTACGGCACGGTTCTTC.

The chain recombines TRBV7-2 with TRBJ1-4; D may be TRBD1 (6 bases). CDR3 length: 15 amino acids. V shed 5 bases and J shed 7 bases, with 17 bases lying between them. CDR1 and CDR2 from the germline V gene are SGHTA and FQGNSA. CDR3 sequence: CASSRFGGLSEKLFF. DNA of the CDR3: TGTGCCAGCAGCCGCTTCGGGGGGCTTAGTGAAAAACTGTTTTTT. Supplemented by reference TRBV7-2 and TRBJ1-4, the full variable domain reads GAGVSQSPSNKVTEKGKDVELRCDPISGHTALYWYRQSLGQGLEFLIYFQGNSAPDKSGLPSDRFSAERTGGSVSTLTIQRTQQEDSAVYLCASSRFGGLSEKLFFGSGTQLSVL.

V usage is TRBV14 and J usage is TRBJ2-7, with D perhaps TRBD1 or TRBD2 (5 bases each). Germline CDR1 SGHDN, CDR2 FVKESK. The V end was cut by 1 base, the J end by 3 bases, with 13 bases between. The CDR3 covers 15 residues. This chain's CDR3 is CASSQGPGRYYEQYF. The CDR3 nucleotides read TGTGCCAGCAGCCAAGGCCCGGGACGGTACTACGAGCAGTACTTC.

This clone was detected once. The CDR3 coding sequence is TGCGCCAGCAGCTTGGAGGGACAGGGGCGTCATGGCTACACCTTC. Amino acid sequence: CASSLEGQGRHGYTF. The J gene is TRBJ1-2, the V gene TRBV5-1, with TRBD1 identical over 10 bases. Germline V CDR1 and CDR2: SGHRS, YFSETQ. The CDR3 sequence is 15 residues long. J lost 6 bases, V lost 0 bases, and 5 bases had no gene match.

This chain links TRBV7-7 with TRBJ2-5, with 8 bases that match TRBD1. V trimming: 5 bases; J trimming: 4 bases; junction bases outside the gene matches: 6. The CDR3 totals 14 residues. From germline, CDR1 is SSHAT and CDR2 FNYEAQ (reference sequence). The CDR3 bases are TGTGCCAGCAGCGCCGGACAGGGCGGAGAGACCCAGTACTTC. This translates into CASSAGQGGETQYF. Full variable domain (rest looked up from reference TRBV7-7 and TRBJ2-5): GAGVSQSPRYKVTKRGQDVTLRCDPISSHATLYWYQQALGQGPEFLTYFNYEAQPDKSGLPSDRFSAERPEGSISTLTIQRTEQRDSAMYRCASSAGQGGETQYFGPGTRLLVL.

The count of this clone is one. The V gene is TRBV10-2, the J gene TRBJ2-1; possibly TRBD2 for D (6 bases). This CDR3 contains 13 residues. Germline lookup yields CDR1 WSHSY and CDR2 SAAADI. V was trimmed by 5 bases and J by 6 bases, leaving 11 bases between them. CDR3 sequence: CASSPGTLNEQFF. In DNA form, the CDR3 reads TGCGCCAGCAGTCCCGGGACTCTCAATGAGCAGTTCTTC.